This T cell receptor beta chain comes out of a study of cytomegalovirus exposure and HLA in healthy donors. Study-wide findings and caveats: Analyses of presence/absence relied on an assumption of roughly uniform sequencing depth across donors.

PCR used 60 Vbeta primers and 13 Jbeta primers. Sequenced by immunoSEQ multiplex PCR; TCRdb stores in-frame clones only, minus some. The sample carries around 90,000 clones, around 84% recorded once. This CDR3 region has 13 residues. The germline CDR1 and CDR2 sequences are SGHTA and FQGTGA. Trimming left V 0 bases short and J 9 bases short, with 11 bases between. Notes on this clone: Its antigen is unknown.

The sequencing input was PBMCs. The chain combines TRBV7-3 with TRBJ1-1; D gene ambiguous. The receptor comes from a human donor in good health. CDR3 loop: CASSLTAGSQAFF. CDR3 nucleotides: TGTGCCAGCAGCTTAACCGCCGGGTCTCAAGCTTTCTTT.